The text below deals with one T cell receptor (beta chain). The data were taken from a study of T-cell reconstitution after alpha-beta-depleted transplantation in children. The ends were cut back, 5 bases at V and 4 bases at J, with 15 bases in the middle. The CDR3 is 15 residues long. The germline V gene has CDR1 SQVTM and CDR2 ANQGSEA. The TCRbeta library was prepared with unique molecular identifiers. MiXCR, run by TCRdb on the PCR reads, gives a single entry per CDR3 protein. The table includes around 450,000 distinct CDR3 sequences, 15% to 20% detected once. The sequencing here drew on PBMCs, mostly from graft donor cells, taken 360 days after TCRalphabeta/CD19-depleted stem cell transplant. This sequence joins TRBV29-1 and TRBJ2-6; D is possibly TRBD2 (6 bases). The source is a boy less than two years old who had a stem cell transplant for Wiskott-Aldrich syndrome, so the T cells may come from the graft donor. The DNA of the CDR3 is TGCAGCGTTACAGGAGGGGAGGCCGGGGCCAACGTCCTGACTTTC. This gives the protein CSVTGGEAGANVLTF. Full variable domain (outside the CDR3, taken from reference TRBV29-1 and TRBJ2-6): SAVISQKPSRDICQRGTSLTIQCQVDSQVTMMFWYRQQPGQSLTLIATANQGSEATYESGFVIDKFPISRPNLTFSTLTVSNMSPEDSSIYLCSVTGGEAGANVLTFGAGSRLTVL.